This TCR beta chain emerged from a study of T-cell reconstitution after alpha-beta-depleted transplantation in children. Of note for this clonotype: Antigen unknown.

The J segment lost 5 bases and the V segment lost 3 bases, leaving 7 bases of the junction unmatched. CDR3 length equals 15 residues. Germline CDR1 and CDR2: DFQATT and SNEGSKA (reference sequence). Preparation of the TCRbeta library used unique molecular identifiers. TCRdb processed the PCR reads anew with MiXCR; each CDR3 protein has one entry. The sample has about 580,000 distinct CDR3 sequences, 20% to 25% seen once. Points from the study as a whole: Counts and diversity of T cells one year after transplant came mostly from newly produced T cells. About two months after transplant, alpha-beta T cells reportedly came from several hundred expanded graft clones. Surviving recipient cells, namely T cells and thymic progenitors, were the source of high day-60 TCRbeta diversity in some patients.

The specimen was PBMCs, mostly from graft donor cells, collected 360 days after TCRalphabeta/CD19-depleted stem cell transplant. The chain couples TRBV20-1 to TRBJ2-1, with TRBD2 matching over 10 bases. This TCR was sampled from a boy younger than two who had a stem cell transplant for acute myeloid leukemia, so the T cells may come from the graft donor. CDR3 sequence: CSASLKRGGHNEQFF. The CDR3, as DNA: TGCAGTGCTAGCCTAAAGCGGGGGGGCCACAATGAGCAGTTCTTC.